This TCR beta chain came from a study of shared clonotypes between healthy human individuals. Per germline, CDR1 PRHDT and CDR2 FYEKMQ (reference sequence). The V end was cut by 6 bases, the J end by 0 bases, with 3 bases between. This CDR3 is built from 12 residues. Repertoires were generated with immunoSEQ multiplex PCR, while TCRdb's copy carries only in-frame clones and drops some. The sample has about 2.1 million clones; 85% to 95% are singletons. Findings and caveats of the study: An anticipated effect of sequencing depth on clonotype sharing among donors was recognized.

Naive CD8 cells, CD45RO-negative and positively selected for CCR7, excluded terminally differentiated effector memory CD45RA+ cells. On this clone itself: Its antigen is as yet unknown.

The clonotype originates from a man between 18 and 29 years old in good health. Some clones in this sample may be carry-over from other donors' samples. The specimen was naive CD8+ T cells from PBMCs. V gene TRBV13 combines with J gene TRBJ2-1; D gene ambiguous. In nucleotides, the CDR3 is TGTGCCAGCAGAATCTCCTACAATGAGCAGTTCTTC. Residues: CASRISYNEQFF.